The clone carrying this T cell receptor beta chain was recorded many times. The data were obtained in a study of T-cell reconstitution after alpha-beta-depleted transplantation in children. Looked up from germline, CDR1 is SQVTM and CDR2 is ANQGSEA. Trimming pared 4 bases from V and 4 bases from J, leaving 9 bases between. The CDR3 covers 12 residues. Using unique molecular identifiers, the investigators prepared the TCRbeta library. Each CDR3 protein gets one entry after TCRdb re-called the PCR reads with MiXCR. This table has roughly 170,000 distinct CDR3 sequences, roughly 6.8% appearing once. This chain uses TRBV29-1 with TRBJ2-3; D unclear. The sample was PBMCs from the stem cell graft donor, taken from the stem cell graft. The TCR originated in a human donor who donated a stem cell graft to a child with Wiskott-Aldrich syndrome. The CDR3 spells CSVARVADTQYF. In nucleotides, the CDR3 is TGCAGCGTTGCAAGGGTAGCAGATACGCAGTATTTT.